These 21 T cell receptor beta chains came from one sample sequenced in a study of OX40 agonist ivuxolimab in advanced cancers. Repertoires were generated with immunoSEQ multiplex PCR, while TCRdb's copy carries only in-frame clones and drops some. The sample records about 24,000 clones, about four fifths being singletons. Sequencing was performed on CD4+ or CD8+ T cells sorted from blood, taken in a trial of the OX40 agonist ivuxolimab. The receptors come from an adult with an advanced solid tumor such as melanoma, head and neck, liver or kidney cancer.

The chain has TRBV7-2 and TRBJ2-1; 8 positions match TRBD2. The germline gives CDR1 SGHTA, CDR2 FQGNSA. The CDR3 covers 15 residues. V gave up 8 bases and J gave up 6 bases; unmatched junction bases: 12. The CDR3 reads CASEKGAGGANEQFF. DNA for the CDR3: TGTGCCAGCGAAAAAGGGGCCGGGGGGGCCAATGAGCAGTTCTTC.

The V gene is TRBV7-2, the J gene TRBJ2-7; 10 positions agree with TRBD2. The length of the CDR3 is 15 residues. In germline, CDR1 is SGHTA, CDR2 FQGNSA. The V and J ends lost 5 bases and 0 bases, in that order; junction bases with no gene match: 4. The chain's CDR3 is CASSRTSGTSYEQYF. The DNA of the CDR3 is TGTGCCAGCAGCCGGACTAGCGGAACCTCCTACGAGCAGTACTTC.

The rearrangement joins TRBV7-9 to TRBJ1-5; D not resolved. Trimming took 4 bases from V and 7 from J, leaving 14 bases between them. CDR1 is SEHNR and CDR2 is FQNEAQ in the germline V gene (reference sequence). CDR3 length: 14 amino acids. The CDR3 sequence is CASSSELRNQPQHF. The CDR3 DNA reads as TGTGCCAGCAGCTCCGAATTGCGAAACCAGCCCCAGCATTTT.

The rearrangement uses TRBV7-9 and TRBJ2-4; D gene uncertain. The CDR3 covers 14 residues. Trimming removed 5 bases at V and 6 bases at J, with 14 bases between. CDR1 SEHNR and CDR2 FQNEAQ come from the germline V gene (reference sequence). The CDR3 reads CASSRPSTGNIQYF. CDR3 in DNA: TGTGCCAGCAGCCGCCCTTCGACTGGAAACATTCAGTACTTC.

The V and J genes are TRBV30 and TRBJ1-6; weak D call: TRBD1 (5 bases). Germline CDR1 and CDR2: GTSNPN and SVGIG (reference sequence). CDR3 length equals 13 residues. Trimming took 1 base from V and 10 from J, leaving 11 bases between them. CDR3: CAWSEAGPSPLHF. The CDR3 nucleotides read TGTGCCTGGAGTGAGGCGGGGCCCTCACCCCTCCACTTT.

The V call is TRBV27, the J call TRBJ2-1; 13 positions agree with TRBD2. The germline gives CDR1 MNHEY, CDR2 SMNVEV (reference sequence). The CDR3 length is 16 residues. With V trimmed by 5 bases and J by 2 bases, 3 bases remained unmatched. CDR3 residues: CASSLTSGGAYNEQFF. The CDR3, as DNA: TGTGCCAGCAGTCTCACTAGCGGGGGGGCCTACAATGAGCAGTTCTTC.

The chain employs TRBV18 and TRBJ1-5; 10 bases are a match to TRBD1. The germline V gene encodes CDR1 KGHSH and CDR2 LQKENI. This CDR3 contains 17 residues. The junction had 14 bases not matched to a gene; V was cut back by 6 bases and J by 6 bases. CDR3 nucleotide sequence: TGTGCCAGCTCCACCGGGATATCGGGACAGGGGAGTCAGCCCCAGCATTTT. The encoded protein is CASSTGISGQGSQPQHF.

The CDR3 region has the DNA TGTGCCAGCAGCCAAGCAGGGGCTCCCAAAACCGGGGAGCTGTTTTTT. Its protein product is CASSQAGAPKTGELFF. The rearrangement joins TRBV4-2 to TRBJ2-2, with a tentative D call TRBD1 (6 bases). The CDR3 sequence is 16 residues long. V was cut by 1 base and J by 5 bases, with 14 bases left in between. Per germline, CDR1 LGHNA and CDR2 YNFKEQ.

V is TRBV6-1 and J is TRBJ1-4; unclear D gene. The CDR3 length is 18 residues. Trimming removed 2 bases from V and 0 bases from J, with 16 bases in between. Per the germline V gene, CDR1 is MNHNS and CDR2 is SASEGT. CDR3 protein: CASSERGSIGATNEKLFF. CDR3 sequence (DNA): TGTGCCAGCAGTGAACGCGGGAGTATCGGAGCAACTAATGAAAAACTGTTTTTT.

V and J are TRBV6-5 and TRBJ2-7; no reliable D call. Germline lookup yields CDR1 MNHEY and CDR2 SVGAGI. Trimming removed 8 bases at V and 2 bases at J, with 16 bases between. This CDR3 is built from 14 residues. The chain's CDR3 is CASLQTHRTYEQYF. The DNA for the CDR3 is TGTGCCAGCCTCCAGACCCATCGTACCTACGAGCAGTACTTC.

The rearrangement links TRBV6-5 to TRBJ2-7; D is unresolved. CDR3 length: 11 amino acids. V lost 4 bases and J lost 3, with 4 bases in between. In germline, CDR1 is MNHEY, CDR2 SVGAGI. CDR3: CASSSVYEQYF. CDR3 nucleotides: TGTGCCAGCAGTTCGGTCTACGAGCAGTACTTC.

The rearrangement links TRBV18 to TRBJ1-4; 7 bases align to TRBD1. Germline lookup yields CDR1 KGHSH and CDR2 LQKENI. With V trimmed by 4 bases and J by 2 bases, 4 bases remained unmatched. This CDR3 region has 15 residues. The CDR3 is CASSLETGTNEKLFF. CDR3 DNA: TGTGCCAGCTCACTCGAGACAGGGACTAATGAAAAACTGTTTTTT.

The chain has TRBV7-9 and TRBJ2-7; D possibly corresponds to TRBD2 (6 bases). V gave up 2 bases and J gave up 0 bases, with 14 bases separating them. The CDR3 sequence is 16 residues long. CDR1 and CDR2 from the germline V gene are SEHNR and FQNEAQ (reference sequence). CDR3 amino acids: CASSLPPRGNSYEQYF. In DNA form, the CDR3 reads TGTGCCAGCAGCTTACCCCCCCGGGGGAACTCCTACGAGCAGTACTTC.

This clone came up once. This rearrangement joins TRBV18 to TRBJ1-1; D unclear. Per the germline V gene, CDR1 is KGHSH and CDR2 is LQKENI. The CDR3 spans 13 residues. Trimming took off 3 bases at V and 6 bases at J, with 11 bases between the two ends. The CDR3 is CASSPKMLAEAFF. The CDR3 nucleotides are TGTGCCAGCTCACCTAAGATGCTTGCTGAAGCTTTCTTT.

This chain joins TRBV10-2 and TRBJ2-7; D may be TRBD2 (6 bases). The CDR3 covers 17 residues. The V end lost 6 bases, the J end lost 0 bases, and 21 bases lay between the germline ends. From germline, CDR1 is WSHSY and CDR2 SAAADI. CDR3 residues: CASSAHSGSLFSYEQYF. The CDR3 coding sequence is TGCGCCAGCAGCGCTCACTCCGGGAGCTTATTCTCCTACGAGCAGTACTTC.

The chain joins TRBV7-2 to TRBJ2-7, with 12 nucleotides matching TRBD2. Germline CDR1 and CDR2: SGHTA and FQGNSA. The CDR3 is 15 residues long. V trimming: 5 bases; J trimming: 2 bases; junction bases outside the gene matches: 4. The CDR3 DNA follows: TGTGCCAGCAGCCGGACTAGCGGGAACGCCTACGAGCAGTACTTC. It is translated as CASSRTSGNAYEQYF.

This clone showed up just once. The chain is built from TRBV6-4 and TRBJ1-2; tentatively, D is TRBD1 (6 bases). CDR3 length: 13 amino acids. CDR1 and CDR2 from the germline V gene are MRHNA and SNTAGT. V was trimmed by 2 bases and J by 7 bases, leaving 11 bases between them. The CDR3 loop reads CASSDGQGFGYTF. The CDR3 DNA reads TGTGCCAGCAGTGACGGGCAGGGGTTTGGCTACACCTTC.

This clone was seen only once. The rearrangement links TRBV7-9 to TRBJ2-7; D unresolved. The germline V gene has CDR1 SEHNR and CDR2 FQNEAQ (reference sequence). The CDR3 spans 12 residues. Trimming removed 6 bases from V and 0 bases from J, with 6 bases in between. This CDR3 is CASRRDSYEQYF. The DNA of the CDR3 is TGTGCCAGCAGACGAGACTCCTACGAGCAGTACTTC.

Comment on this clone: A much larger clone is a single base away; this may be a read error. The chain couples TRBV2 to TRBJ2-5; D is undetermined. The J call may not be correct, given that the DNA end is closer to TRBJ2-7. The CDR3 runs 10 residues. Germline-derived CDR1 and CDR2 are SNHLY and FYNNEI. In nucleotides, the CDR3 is TGTGCCAGCAGTGATTACGAGCAGTACTTC. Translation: CASSDYEQYF.

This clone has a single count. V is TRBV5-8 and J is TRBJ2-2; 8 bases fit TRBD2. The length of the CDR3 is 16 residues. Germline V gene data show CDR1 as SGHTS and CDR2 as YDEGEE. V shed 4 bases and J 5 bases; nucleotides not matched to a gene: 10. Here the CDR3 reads CASSPGTSRSTGELFF. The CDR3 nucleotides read TGTGCCAGCAGCCCCGGGACTAGTCGAAGTACCGGGGAGCTGTTTTTT.

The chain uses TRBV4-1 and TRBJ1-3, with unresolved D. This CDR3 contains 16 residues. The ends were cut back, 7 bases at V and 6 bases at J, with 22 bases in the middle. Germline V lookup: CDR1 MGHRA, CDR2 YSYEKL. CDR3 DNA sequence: TGCGCCAGCACCTCAACGGGTCGAATACTGGAAAACACCATATATTTT. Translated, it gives CASTSTGRILENTIYF.